This entry describes one TCR beta chain. The antigen is not known. The data originate from a study of blood T cells in healthy people across ages. PCR was performed a second time for roughly 6 to 12 cycles using a sample-barcoded 5' primer and a J-beta primer mix. TCRdb re-called the 5' RACE reads through MiXCR, storing one row per CDR3 protein. The sample has about 800,000 distinct CDR3 sequences; approximately 25% are singletons. From germline, CDR1 is LNHDA and CDR2 SQIVND (reference sequence). The CDR3 totals 16 residues. V lost 7 bases to trimming and J lost 6 bases; unmatched junction nucleotides: 13. PBMCs, at least 7 million per sample, were isolated. Study conclusions and caveats: Age advanced and TCR beta diversity per million T cells fell, roughly linearly.

The same specimen was also included in a second study, on T cells of mothers and their children. This second study says: For the second PCR, the M1S primer put in sample barcodes and 2-4 random nucleotides.

The chain employs TRBV19 and TRBJ1-5; 9 nucleotides line up with TRBD1. This TCR came from a boy aged 5-17 years in good health. The sequenced sample consisted of blood. CDR3: CASKTGQGASVQPQHF. The DNA for the CDR3 is TGTGCCAGTAAAACGGGACAGGGAGCATCAGTTCAGCCCCAGCATTTT.